A single sample gave rise to the 9 T cell receptor beta chains below, sequenced in a study of blood T cell repertoires in COVID-19. Produced via immunoSEQ multiplex PCR; TCRdb's table is partial and in-frame only. The sample carries 40,000 or so clones, roughly 90% recorded once. The sample consisted of peripheral blood. The source is a human donor in a cohort sampled during active COVID-19.

The chain uses TRBV5-1 and TRBJ2-7; D possibly corresponds to TRBD1 (5 bases). The CDR3 has 14 residues. Trimming left V 5 bases short and J 1 base short, with 13 bases between. In germline, CDR1 is SGHRS, CDR2 YFSETQ. DNA of the CDR3: TGCGCCAGCAGGTCAGGGATTGGTTCCTACGAGCAGTACTTC. Its translation: CASRSGIGSYEQYF.

The chain employs TRBV18 and TRBJ2-5, with D possibly matching TRBD2 (6 bases). The CDR3 sequence is 14 residues long. V lost 3 bases and J lost 1, with 9 bases in between. The V gene's germline CDR1 is KGHSH and CDR2 LQKENI. The DNA for the CDR3 is TGTGCCAGCTCACCGCGGGGCATCCAAGAGACCCAGTACTTC. It is translated as CASSPRGIQETQYF.

The V gene is TRBV4-1, the J gene TRBJ1-2; tentative D call: TRBD1 (5 bases). The CDR3 sequence is 14 residues long. Per the germline V gene, CDR1 is MGHRA and CDR2 is YSYEKL. V was trimmed by 5 bases and J by 4 bases, leaving 14 bases between them. The CDR3 loop reads CASSARQKPYGYTF. The CDR3 DNA follows: TGCGCCAGCAGCGCCCGACAGAAACCCTATGGCTACACCTTC.

The V call is TRBV27, the J call TRBJ2-1; D gene uncertain. Germline assignment: CDR1 MNHEY and CDR2 SMNVEV (reference sequence). The CDR3 loop spans 15 amino acids. V lost 5 bases and J lost 1, with 12 bases in between. The CDR3 sequence: CASSQQLISYNEQFF. CDR3 coding DNA: TGTGCCAGCAGTCAACAGCTTATATCCTACAATGAGCAGTTCTTC.

This chain links TRBV5-1 with TRBJ2-1, with TRBD2 matching 10 bases. Trimming at V came to 4 bases and at J to 4 bases, leaving 17 bases not matched to a gene. The V gene's germline CDR1 is SGHRS and CDR2 YFSETQ. The CDR3 runs to 19 residues. This CDR3 is CASSRMPSLAGVLYNEQFF. CDR3 nucleotides: TGCGCCAGCAGCCGGATGCCGTCCCTAGCGGGAGTACTATACAATGAGCAGTTCTTC.

The chain has TRBV5-5 and TRBJ1-5, with TRBD1 matching over 9 bases. The length of the CDR3 is 16 residues. Germline-derived CDR1 and CDR2 are SGHKS and YYEKEE (reference sequence). Trimming removed 2 bases from V and 2 bases from J; junction bases left unmatched: 5. The CDR3 here is CASSFSRDRGNQPQHF. The CDR3 bases are TGTGCCAGCAGCTTCAGCCGGGACAGGGGCAATCAGCCCCAGCATTTT.

The genes are TRBV7-3 and TRBJ1-5; perhaps TRBD1 as D (5 bases). CDR3 size: 15 residues. Trimming took off 5 bases at V and 3 bases at J, with 14 bases between the two ends. CDR1 is SGHTA and CDR2 is FQGTGA in the germline V gene. The DNA for the CDR3 is TGTGCCAGCAGCCCCCCCCGCAGGGACAATCAGCCCCAGCATTTT. Amino acids: CASSPPRRDNQPQHF.

The V call is TRBV30, the J call TRBJ2-7, with 7 nucleotides matching TRBD1. Germline CDR1 reads GTSNPN; CDR2 reads SVGIG (reference sequence). V shed 4 bases and J 0 bases; nucleotides not matched to a gene: 6. The CDR3 sequence is 14 residues long. CDR3 nucleotides: TGTGCCTGGACCCCCCGGGACAGCTCCTACGAGCAGTACTTC. Residues: CAWTPRDSSYEQYF.

The V gene is TRBV7-9, the J gene TRBJ2-2; D possibly corresponds to TRBD2 (5 bases). This CDR3 is built from 14 residues. The ends were cut back, 2 bases at V and 5 bases at J, with 9 bases in the middle. CDR1 SEHNR and CDR2 FQNEAQ come from the germline V gene (reference sequence). The DNA of the CDR3 is TGTGCCAGCAGCTTACTCTCGGGGACCGGGGAGCTGTTTTTT. Amino acids: CASSLLSGTGELFF.